Following are 6 T cell receptor beta chains from one sample sequenced in a study of cytomegalovirus exposure and HLA in healthy donors (dated by TCRdb to 2016 to 2017). Library prep was done by the immunoSEQ multiplex PCR assay. The multiplex PCR relied on a mix of 60 forward primers for TCR Vbeta segments and 13 reverse primers for TCR Jbeta segments. This immuneACCESS table, as held by TCRdb, lists in-frame sequences with V and J called but not all clones. Of the missing ones, under half trace to an unresolved V gene in checked studies; the others have no known cause. The sample table contains some 220,000 clones; only one count was recorded for roughly 84% of them. In total, the top ten clones hold approximately 0.24% of the sample. The sequencing sample was made of PBMCs. The receptors stem from a girl aged 2-10 years in good health and CMV-seronegative.

V is TRBV4-1 and J is TRBJ2-1; D is perhaps TRBD2 (5 bases). Germline CDR1 MGHRA, CDR2 YSYEKL. The CDR3 runs 16 residues. Between the trimmed V and J ends, which lost 4 bases and 7 bases, there was a span of 20 bases. CDR3 sequence: CASSPHWLALQNEQFF. Written as DNA, the CDR3 is TGCGCCAGCAGCCCCCATTGGCTAGCCCTCCAGAATGAGCAGTTCTTC.

The V gene is TRBV5-6, the J gene TRBJ2-5; TRBD1 aligns across 9 bases. V shed 4 bases, J shed 4 bases, and the junction held 11 bases outside the gene matches. Germline V gives CDR1 SGHDT, CDR2 YYEEEE. This CDR3 has 16 amino acids. In DNA form, the CDR3 reads TGTGCCAGCAGCCCGGTGGGGGACAGGGAGGGAGAGACCCAGTACTTC. Its protein is CASSPVGDREGETQYF.

The chain uses TRBV10-3 and TRBJ2-1; 8 bases are a match to TRBD1. The CDR3 runs to 14 residues. Losses at the gene ends were 6 bases for V and 2 bases for J; bases not matched to a gene: 3. Germline CDR1 is ENHRY and CDR2 is SYGVKD. The CDR3 nucleotides read TGTGCCATCAGGGGGACAGGCCCCTACAATGAGCAGTTCTTC. Translated: CAIRGTGPYNEQFF.

A note on this clone: Other nucleotide sequences in the sample specify the same CDR3. The CDR3, as DNA: TGTGCCAGCAGCTTGGACAGGGTATATGGCTACACCTTC. Translated: CASSLDRVYGYTF. This chain joins TRBV5-4 and TRBJ1-2; tentative D call: TRBD1 (6 bases). CDR3 size: 13 residues. V lost 0 bases to trimming and J lost 5 bases, with 8 bases between them. Germline V gene lookup returns CDR1 SGHNT and CDR2 YYREEE (reference sequence).

The DNA of the CDR3 is TGTGCCAGCAGTGTCGAAGGGGTCCGCACAGATACGCAGTATTTT. The encoded protein is CASSVEGVRTDTQYF. This sequence joins TRBV2 and TRBJ2-3; perhaps TRBD1 as D (5 bases). The CDR3 covers 15 residues. Germline V gene lookup returns CDR1 SNHLY and CDR2 FYNNEI. V was clipped by 4 bases and J by 1 base, with 12 bases between them.

The rearrangement links TRBV7-2 to TRBJ2-7, with TRBD2 identical over 8 bases. Germline-derived CDR1 and CDR2 are SGHTA and FQGNSA. This CDR3 is built from 15 residues. The junction had 5 bases not matched to a gene; V was cut back by 2 bases and J by 2 bases. CDR3 coding DNA: TGTGCCAGCAGCTTAAGCGCTAGCGGGCCCTACGAGCAGTACTTC. It translates to CASSLSASGPYEQYF. Variable domain in full (rest from reference TRBV7-2 and TRBJ2-7): GAGVSQSPSNKVTEKGKDVELRCDPISGHTALYWYRQSLGQGLEFLIYFQGNSAPDKSGLPSDRFSAERTGGSVSTLTIQRTQQEDSAVYLCASSLSASGPYEQYFGPGTRLTVT.